Each of the 5 T cell receptor beta chains below was sequenced from the same sample in a study of blood T cells in healthy people across ages. A second PCR of 7 to 11 cycles used a sample-barcoded 5' primer and a J-beta primer mix. TCRdb re-analysed the 5' RACE reads in MiXCR, keeping a single row per CDR3 protein. The top ten clones hold under 20% of a sample with about 1 million distinct CDR3 sequences, 40% to 55% of them seen once. The sample consisted of blood. These receptors were taken from a woman in her sixties or seventies in good health.

This clonotype was detected only a few times. Here the CDR3 reads CASSLDKQGAQPQHF. Here the CDR3 DNA reads TGTGCCAGCAGCTTGGACAAACAGGGGGCTCAGCCCCAGCATTTT. The rearrangement links TRBV5-6 to TRBJ1-5; 9 bases align to TRBD1. After removal of 0 bases from V and 6 bases from J, the junction contained 4 bases not matched to a gene. This CDR3 is built from 15 residues. Germline CDR1 and CDR2: SGHDT and YYEEEE.

V is TRBV9 and J is TRBJ2-5; 14 bases match TRBD2. Germline-derived CDR1 and CDR2 are SGDLS and YYNGEE. The CDR3 is made up of 13 amino acids. V gave up 3 bases and J gave up 11 bases; unmatched junction bases: 3. The CDR3 DNA follows: TGTGCCAGCAGCGAGGGACTAGCGGGAGAGCAGTACTTC. Protein sequence: CASSEGLAGEQYF.

This chain connects TRBV27 to TRBJ2-3, with 7 nucleotides matching TRBD2. Germline V gene lookup returns CDR1 MNHEY and CDR2 SMNVEV (reference sequence). Trimming at V came to 4 bases and at J to 10 bases, leaving 14 bases not matched to a gene. There are 15 residues in the CDR3. The CDR3 nucleotides read TGTGCCAGCAGTTCGGGGCGAGCGGGAATGGTACCGCAGTATTTT. Protein: CASSSGRAGMVPQYF.

There are a few counts of this clonotype. This chain connects TRBV20-1 to TRBJ2-7; 8 positions match TRBD2. This CDR3 has 14 amino acids. V shed 1 base, J shed 5 bases, and the junction held 7 bases outside the gene matches. Germline V gene lookup returns CDR1 DFQATT and CDR2 SNEGSKA (reference sequence). CDR3 sequence: CSARVSAGVNEQYF. The CDR3, as DNA: TGCAGTGCTAGAGTCTCAGCGGGAGTGAACGAGCAGTACTTC.

This clonotype was counted only a few times. The chain combines TRBV15 with TRBJ2-1; TRBD1 or TRBD2 may be the D gene (6 bases each). The germline gives CDR1 LNHNV, CDR2 YYDKDF (reference sequence). The V end lost 4 bases, the J end lost 5 bases, and 12 bases lay between the germline ends. This CDR3 comprises 14 residues. The CDR3 DNA reads TGTGCCACCAGCAAGACAGGAGGGAACAATGAGCAGTTCTTC. It specifies CATSKTGGNNEQFF.